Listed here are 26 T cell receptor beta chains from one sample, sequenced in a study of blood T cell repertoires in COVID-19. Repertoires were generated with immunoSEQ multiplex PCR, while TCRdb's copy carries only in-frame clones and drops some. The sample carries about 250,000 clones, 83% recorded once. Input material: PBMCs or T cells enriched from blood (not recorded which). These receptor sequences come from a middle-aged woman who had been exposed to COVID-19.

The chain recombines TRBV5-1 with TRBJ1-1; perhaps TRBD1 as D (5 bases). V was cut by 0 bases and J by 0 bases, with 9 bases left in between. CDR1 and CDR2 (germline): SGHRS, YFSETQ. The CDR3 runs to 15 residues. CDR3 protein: CASSLGAGLNTEAFF. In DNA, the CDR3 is TGCGCCAGCAGCTTGGGGGCAGGGCTGAACACTGAAGCTTTCTTT. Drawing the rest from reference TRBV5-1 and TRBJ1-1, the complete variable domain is KAGVTQTPRYLIKTRGQQVTLSCSPISGHRSVSWYQQTPGQGLQFLFEYFSETQRNKGNFPGRFSGRQFSNSRSEMNVSTLELGDSALYLCASSLGAGLNTEAFFGQGTRLTVV.

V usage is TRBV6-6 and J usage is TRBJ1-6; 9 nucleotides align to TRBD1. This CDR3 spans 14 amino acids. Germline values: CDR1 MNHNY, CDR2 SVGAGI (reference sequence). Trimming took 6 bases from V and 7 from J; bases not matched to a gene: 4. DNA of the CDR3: TGTGCCAGCAGCAACGACAGGGGGAATTCACCCCTCCACTTT. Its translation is CASSNDRGNSPLHF.

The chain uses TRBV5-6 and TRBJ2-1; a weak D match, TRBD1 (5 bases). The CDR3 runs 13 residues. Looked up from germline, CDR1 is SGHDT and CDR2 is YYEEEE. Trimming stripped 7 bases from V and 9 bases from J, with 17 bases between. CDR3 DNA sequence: TGTGCCAGCGGTCAGGGCCCGGGTTTTGAGCAGTTCTTC. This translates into CASGQGPGFEQFF.

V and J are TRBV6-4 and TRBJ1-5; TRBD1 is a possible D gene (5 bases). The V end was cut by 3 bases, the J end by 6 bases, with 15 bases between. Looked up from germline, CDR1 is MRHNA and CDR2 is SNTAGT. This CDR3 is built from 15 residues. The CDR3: CASSEGAASGQPQHF. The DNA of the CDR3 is TGTGCCAGCAGTGAAGGGGCGGCATCTGGTCAGCCCCAGCATTTT.

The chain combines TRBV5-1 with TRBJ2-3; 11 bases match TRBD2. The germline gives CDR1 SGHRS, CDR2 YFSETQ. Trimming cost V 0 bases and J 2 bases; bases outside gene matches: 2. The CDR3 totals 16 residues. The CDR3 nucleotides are TGCGCCAGCAGCTTGGGACTAGCGGGGATCACAGATACGCAGTATTTT. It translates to CASSLGLAGITDTQYF. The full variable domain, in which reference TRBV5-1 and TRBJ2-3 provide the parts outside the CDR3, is KAGVTQTPRYLIKTRGQQVTLSCSPISGHRSVSWYQQTPGQGLQFLFEYFSETQRNKGNFPGRFSGRQFSNSRSEMNVSTLELGDSALYLCASSLGLAGITDTQYFGPGTRLTVL.

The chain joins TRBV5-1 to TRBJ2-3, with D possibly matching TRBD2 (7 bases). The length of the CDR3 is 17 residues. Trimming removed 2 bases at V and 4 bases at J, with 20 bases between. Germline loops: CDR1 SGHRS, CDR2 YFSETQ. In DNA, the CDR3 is TGCGCCAGCAGCTTTGGGGGGGGCCCGAAGGACCCAGATACGCAGTATTTT. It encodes CASSFGGGPKDPDTQYF.

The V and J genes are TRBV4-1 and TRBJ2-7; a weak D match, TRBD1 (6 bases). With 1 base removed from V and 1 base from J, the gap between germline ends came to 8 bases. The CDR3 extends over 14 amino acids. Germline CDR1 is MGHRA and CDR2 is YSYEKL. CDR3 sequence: CASSQVGQSYEQYF. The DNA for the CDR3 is TGCGCCAGCAGCCAAGTTGGACAGTCCTACGAGCAGTACTTC.

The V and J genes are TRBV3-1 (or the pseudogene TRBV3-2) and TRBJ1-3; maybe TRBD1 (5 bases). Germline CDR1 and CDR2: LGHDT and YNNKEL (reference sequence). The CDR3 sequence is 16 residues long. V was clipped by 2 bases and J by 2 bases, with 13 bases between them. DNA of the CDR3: TGTGCCAGCAGCCAATCCTCAAGGGGCCCTGGAAACACCATATATTTT. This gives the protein CASSQSSRGPGNTIYF.

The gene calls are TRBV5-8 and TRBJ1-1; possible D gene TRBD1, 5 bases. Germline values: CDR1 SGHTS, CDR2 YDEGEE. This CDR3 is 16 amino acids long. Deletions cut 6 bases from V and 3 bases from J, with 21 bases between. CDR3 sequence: CASTPVGRGGDTEAFF. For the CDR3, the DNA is TGTGCCAGCACCCCTGTAGGCCGGGGAGGGGACACTGAAGCTTTCTTT.

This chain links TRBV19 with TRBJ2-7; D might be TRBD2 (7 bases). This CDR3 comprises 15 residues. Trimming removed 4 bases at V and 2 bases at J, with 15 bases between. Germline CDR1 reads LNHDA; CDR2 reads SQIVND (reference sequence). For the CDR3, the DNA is TGTGCCAGTAGTACCGCGGGGGCCGCAGCCTACGAGCAGTACTTC. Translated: CASSTAGAAAYEQYF.

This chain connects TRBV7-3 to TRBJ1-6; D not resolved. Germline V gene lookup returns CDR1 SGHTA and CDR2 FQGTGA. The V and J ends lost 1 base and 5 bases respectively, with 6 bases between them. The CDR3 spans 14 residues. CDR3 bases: TGTGCCAGCAGCTTAAGGAGGGATAATTCACCCCTCCACTTT. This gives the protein CASSLRRDNSPLHF.

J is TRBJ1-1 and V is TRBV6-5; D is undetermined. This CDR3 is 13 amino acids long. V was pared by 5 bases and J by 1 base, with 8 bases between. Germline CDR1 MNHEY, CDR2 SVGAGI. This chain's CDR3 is CASSNTENTEAFF. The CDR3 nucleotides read TGTGCCAGCAGTAACACAGAGAACACTGAAGCTTTCTTT.

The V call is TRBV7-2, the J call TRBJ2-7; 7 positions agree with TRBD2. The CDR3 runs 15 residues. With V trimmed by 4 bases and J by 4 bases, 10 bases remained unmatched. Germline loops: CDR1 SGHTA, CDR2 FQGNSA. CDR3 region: CASSSNPAGPYEQYF. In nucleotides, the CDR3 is TGTGCCAGCAGCTCGAACCCAGCGGGGCCTTACGAGCAGTACTTC.

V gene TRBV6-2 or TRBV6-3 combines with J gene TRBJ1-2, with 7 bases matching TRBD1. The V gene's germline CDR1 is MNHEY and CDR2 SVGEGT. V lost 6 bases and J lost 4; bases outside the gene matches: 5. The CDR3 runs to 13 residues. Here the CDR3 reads CASSQGQIYGYTF. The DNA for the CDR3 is TGTGCCAGCAGCCAGGGACAGATCTATGGCTACACCTTC.

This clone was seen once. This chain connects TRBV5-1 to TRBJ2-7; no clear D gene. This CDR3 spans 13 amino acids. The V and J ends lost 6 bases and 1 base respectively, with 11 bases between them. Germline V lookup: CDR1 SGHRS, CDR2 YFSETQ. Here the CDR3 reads CASKRQASYEQYF. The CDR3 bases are TGCGCCAGCAAAAGGCAGGCATCCTACGAGCAGTACTTC. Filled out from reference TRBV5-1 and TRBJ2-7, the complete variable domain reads KAGVTQTPRYLIKTRGQQVTLSCSPISGHRSVSWYQQTPGQGLQFLFEYFSETQRNKGNFPGRFSGRQFSNSRSEMNVSTLELGDSALYLCASKRQASYEQYFGPGTRLTVT.

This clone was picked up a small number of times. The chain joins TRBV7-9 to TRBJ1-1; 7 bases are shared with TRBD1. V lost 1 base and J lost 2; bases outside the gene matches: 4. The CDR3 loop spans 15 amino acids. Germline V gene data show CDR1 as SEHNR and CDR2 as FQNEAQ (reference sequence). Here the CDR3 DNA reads TGTGCCAGCAGCTTAGGGGGGACAGTCAACACTGAAGCTTTCTTT. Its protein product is CASSLGGTVNTEAFF. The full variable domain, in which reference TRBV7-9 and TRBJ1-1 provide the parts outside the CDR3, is DTGVSQNPRHKITKRGQNVTFRCDPISEHNRLYWYRQTLGQGPEFLTYFQNEAQLEKSRLLSDRFSAERPKGSFSTLEIQRTEQGDSAMYLCASSLGGTVNTEAFFGQGTRLTVV.

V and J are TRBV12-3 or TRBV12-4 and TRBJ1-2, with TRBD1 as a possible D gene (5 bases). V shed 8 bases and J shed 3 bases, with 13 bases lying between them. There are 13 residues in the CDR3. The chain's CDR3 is CASSGAGHYGYTF. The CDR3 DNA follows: TGTGCCAGCTCCGGAGCAGGGCACTATGGCTACACCTTC.

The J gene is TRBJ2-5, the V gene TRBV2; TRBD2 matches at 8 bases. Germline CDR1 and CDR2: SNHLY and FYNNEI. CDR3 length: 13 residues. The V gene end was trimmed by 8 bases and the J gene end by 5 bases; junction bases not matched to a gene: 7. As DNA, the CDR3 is TGTGCCAGCCGGGTAGCGGGGAGTGAGACCCAGTACTTC. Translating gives CASRVAGSETQYF.

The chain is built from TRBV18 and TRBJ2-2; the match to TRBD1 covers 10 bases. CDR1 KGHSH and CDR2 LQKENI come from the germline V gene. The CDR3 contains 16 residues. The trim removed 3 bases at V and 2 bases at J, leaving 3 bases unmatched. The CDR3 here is CASSPGTGANTGELFF. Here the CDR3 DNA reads TGTGCCAGCTCACCGGGGACAGGGGCCAACACCGGGGAGCTGTTTTTT.

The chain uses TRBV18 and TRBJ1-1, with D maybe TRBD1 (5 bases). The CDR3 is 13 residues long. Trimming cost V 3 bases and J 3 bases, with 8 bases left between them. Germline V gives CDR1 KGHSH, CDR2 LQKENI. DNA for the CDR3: TGTGCCAGCTCACCCGGGGGGGACACTGAAGCTTTCTTT. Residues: CASSPGGDTEAFF.

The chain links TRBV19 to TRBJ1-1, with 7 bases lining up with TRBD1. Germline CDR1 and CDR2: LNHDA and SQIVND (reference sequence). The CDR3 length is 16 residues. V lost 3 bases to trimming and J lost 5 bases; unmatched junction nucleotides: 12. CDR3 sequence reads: CASSMVGGLRETEAFF. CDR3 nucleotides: TGTGCCAGTAGTATGGTAGGGGGCTTACGGGAAACTGAAGCTTTCTTT.

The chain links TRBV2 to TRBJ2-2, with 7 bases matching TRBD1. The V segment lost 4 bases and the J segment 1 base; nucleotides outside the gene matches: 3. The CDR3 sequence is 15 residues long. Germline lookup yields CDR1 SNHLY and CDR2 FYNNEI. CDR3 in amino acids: CASSVTGMNTGELFF. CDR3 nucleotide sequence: TGTGCCAGCAGTGTGACAGGGATGAACACCGGGGAGCTGTTTTTT.

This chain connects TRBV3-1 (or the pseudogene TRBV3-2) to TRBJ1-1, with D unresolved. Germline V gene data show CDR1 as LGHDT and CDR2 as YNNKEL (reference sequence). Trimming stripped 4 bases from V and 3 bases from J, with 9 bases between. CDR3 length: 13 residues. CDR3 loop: CASSLRRDTEAFF. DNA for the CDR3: TGTGCCAGCAGCCTCAGGAGGGACACTGAAGCTTTCTTT.

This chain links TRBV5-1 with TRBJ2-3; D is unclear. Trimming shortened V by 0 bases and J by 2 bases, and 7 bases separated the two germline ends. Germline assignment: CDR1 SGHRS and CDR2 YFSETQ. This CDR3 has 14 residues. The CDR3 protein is CASSLALPTDTQYF. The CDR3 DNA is TGCGCCAGCAGCTTGGCCCTACCCACAGATACGCAGTATTTT.

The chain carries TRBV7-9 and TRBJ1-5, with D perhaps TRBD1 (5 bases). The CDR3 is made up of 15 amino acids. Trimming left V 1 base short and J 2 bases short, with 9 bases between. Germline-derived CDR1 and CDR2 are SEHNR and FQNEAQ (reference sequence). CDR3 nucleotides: TGTGCCAGCAGCTTAGTTGGGGCGGGCAATCAGCCCCAGCATTTT. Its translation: CASSLVGAGNQPQHF. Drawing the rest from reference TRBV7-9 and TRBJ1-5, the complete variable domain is DTGVSQNPRHKITKRGQNVTFRCDPISEHNRLYWYRQTLGQGPEFLTYFQNEAQLEKSRLLSDRFSAERPKGSFSTLEIQRTEQGDSAMYLCASSLVGAGNQPQHFGDGTRLSIL.

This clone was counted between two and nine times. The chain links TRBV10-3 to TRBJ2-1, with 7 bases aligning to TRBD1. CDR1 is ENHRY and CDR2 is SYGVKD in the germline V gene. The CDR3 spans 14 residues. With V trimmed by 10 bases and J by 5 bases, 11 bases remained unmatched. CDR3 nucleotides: TGTGCCACTAGGGGACAAGGGGGCCACAATGAGCAGTTCTTC. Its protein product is CATRGQGGHNEQFF.